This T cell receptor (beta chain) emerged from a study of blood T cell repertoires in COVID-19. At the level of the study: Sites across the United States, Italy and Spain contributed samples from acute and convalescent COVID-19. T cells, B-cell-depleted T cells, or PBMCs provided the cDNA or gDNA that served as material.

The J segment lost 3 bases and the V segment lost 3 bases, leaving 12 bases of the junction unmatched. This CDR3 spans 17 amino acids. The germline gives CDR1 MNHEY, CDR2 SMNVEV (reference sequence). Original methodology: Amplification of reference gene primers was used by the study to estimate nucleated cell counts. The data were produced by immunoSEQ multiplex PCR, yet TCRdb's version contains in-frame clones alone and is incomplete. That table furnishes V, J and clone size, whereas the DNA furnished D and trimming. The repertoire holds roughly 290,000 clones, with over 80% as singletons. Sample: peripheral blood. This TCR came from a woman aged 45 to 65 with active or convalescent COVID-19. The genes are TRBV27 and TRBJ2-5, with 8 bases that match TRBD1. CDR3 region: CASSLGRAGTGEETQYF. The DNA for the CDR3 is TGTGCCAGCAGTTTGGGTCGTGCTGGGACAGGAGAAGAGACCCAGTACTTC.